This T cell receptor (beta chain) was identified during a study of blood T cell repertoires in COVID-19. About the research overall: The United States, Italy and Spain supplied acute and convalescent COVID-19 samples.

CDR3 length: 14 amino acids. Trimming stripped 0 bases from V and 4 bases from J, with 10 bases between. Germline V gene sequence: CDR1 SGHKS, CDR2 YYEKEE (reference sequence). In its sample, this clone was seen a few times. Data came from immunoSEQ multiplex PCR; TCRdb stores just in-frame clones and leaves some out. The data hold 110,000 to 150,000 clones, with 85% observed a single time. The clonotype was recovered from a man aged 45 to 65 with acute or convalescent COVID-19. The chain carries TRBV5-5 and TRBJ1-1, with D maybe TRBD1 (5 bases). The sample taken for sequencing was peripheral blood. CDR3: CASSLAEGLTEAFF. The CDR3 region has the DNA TGTGCCAGCAGCTTGGCCGAGGGACTCACTGAAGCTTTCTTT.